This note documents a single TCR beta chain sequence. What antigen it recognizes has not been identified. The input lacks base qualities; no much larger clone sits a single base away. This sample stems from a study of identical twins' blood T cells (dated by TCRdb to the early 2010s). About the investigation overall: The roughly twelve libraries, six for the alpha chain and six for the beta chain, yielded 45 million to 55 million Illumina reads in total. TCR alpha and beta chain repertoires of three pairs of monozygous twins were compared using next-generation sequencing to assess genetic influence on repertoire formation. Study-wide findings and limitations: The proposed role of the TCRalpha J segment in MHC recognition during thymic selection was stated to require validation by independent studies. Looking at the most abundant TCRbeta clonotypes, every donor had more CDR3 sequences in common with her twin than with unrelated donors. Twin pairs were reported to be markedly more alike in V gene usage than unrelated donors were, even when looking at non-selected out-of-frame TCRbeta clonotypes. How many CDR3 clonotypes two donors shared depended mainly on the product of their cloneset sizes, and the twins did not clearly stray from this trend. Environmental influences could not be excluded as an explanation for twin similarity, since twins were reared together.

Library preparation used 5' RACE. Sequencing took place on an Illumina Genome Analyzer IIx. To prepare the RNA-based TCR cDNA libraries, a previously described protocol was followed, with several modifications. To prevent cross-contamination, sample-specific barcodes were introduced on both ends of each TCR cDNA library during cDNA synthesis and amplification. The published analysis was carried out like this. Each library contained about 2 to 3.6 million CDR3-containing reads, and somewhere between about 100,000 and nearly 550,000 clonotypes were identified for each individual. Reads with improper barcode index combinations were discarded, after which clonesets were built for each library with the MiTCR software. During the assembly of CDR3 clonotypes by MiTCR, low-quality reads were filtered or rescued and PCR and sequencing errors were corrected. Artificial out-of-frame clonotypes were mapped to in-frame sequences, with one indel allowed in the CDR3, and then removed. Similarity of V and J gene usage between donors was measured as Jensen-Shannon divergence divided by mean entropy. The public reads were run again by TCRdb, first through fastp at Q25 and then through MiXCR, and only productive beta chains were kept. CDR3 protein duplicates are merged, each entry listing the most common genes and DNA. Here the V and J calls rest on TCRdb's processing, not on the authors' analysis. Present in this sample are 300,000 to 450,000 distinct CDR3 sequences, about 28% of which were seen just once. The ten largest clones represent more than 5.5% of the sample.

Six healthy women forming three monozygous twin pairs were used as donors. All three twin pairs had been raised together and were thought likely to have encountered the same vaccines and infectious agents. TCR cDNA libraries were prepared from RNA that had been isolated from peripheral blood mononuclear cells. At the junction V is shortened by 5 bases and J by 1 base; bases outside the gene matches: 6. The germline V gene supplies CDR1 ENHRY and CDR2 SYGVKD. The CDR3 runs 16 residues from the cysteine to the phenylalanine. This entry keeps only the CDR3 DNA: 48 bases, framed from base 1. The chain joins TRBV10-3 to TRBJ2-3, with 10 junctional bases fitting TRBD2. This TCR derives from a woman aged 18 to 55 in good health. Sequencing used PBMCs. The CDR3 protein: CAISPVAGGRTDTQYF. The base sequence is TGTGCCATCAGTCCCGTAGCGGGGGGTCGCACAGATACGCAGTATTTT.